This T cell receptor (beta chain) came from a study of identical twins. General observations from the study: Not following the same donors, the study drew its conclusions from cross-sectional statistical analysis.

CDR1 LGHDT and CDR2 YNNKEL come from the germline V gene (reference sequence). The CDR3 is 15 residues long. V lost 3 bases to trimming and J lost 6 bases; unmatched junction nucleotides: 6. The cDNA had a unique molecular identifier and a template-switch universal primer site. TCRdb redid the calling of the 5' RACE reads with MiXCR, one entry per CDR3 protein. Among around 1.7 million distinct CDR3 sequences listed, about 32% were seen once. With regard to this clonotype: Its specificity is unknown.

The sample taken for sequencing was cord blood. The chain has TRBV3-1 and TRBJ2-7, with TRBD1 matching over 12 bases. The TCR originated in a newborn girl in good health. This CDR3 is CASSQEGQGACEQYF. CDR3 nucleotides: TGTGCCAGCAGCCAGGAGGGACAGGGGGCCTGCGAGCAGTACTTC.